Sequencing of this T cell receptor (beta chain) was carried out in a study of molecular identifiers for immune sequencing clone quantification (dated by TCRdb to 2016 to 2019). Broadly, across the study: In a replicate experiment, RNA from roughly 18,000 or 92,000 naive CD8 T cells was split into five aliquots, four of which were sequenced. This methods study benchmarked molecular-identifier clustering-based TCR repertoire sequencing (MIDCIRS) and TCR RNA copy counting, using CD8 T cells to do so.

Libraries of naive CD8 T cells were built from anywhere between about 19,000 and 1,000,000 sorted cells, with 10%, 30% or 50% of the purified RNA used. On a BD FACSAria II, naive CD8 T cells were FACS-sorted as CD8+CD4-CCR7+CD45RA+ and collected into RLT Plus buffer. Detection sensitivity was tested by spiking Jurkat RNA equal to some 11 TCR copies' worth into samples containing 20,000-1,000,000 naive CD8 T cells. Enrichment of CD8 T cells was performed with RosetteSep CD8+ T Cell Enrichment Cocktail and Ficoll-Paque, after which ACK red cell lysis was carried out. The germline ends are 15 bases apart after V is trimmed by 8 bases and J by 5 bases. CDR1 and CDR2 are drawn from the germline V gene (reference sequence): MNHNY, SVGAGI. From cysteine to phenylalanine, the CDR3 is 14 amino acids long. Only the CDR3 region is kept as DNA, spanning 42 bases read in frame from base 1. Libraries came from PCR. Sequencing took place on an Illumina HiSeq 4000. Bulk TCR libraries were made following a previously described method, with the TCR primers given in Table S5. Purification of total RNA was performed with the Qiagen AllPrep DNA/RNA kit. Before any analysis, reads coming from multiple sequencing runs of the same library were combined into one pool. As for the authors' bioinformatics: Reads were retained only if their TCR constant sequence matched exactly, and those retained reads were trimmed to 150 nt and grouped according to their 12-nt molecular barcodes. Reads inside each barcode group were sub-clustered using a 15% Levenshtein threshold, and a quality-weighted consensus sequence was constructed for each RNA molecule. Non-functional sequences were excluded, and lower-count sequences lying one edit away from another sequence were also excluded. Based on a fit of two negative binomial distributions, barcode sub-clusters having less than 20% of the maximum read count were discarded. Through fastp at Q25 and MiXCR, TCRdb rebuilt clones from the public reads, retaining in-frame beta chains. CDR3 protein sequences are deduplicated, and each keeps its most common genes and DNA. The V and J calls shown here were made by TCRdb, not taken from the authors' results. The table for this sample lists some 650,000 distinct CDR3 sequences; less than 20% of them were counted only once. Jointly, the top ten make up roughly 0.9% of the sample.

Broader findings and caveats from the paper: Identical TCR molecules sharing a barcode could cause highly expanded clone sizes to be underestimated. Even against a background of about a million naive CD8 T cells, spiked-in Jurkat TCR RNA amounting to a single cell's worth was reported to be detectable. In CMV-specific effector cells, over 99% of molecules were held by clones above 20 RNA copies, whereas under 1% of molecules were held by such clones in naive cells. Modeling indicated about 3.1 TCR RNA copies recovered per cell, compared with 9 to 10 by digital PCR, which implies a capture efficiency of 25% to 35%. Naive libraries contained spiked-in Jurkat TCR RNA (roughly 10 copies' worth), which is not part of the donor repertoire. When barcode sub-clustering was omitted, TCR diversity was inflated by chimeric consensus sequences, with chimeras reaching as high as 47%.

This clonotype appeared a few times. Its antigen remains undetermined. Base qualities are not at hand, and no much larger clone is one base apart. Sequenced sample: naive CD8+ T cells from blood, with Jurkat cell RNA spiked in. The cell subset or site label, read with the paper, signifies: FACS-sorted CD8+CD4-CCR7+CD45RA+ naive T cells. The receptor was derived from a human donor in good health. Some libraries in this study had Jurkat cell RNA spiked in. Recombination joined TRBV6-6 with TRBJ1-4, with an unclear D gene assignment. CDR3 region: CASSDPLGNEKLFF. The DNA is TGTGCCAGCTCGGATCCCCTCGGGAATGAAAAACTGTTTTTT.